The 9 T cell receptor beta chains below come from one sample, sequenced in a study of CD8+CD57+ T cells in acquired aplastic anemia. TCR beta VDJ and CDR3 profiles were obtained from a genomic DNA template. TCRdb passed the reads through MiXCR, listing each CDR3 protein once. The sample carries some 190,000 distinct CDR3 sequences, around half recorded once. The sequencing input was sorted CD4+, CD8+, or CD8+CD57+ T cells (not recorded which) from PBMCs. The receptors come from a human donor in good health.

The J gene is TRBJ2-5, the V gene TRBV10-2, with 7 bases matching TRBD2. Per the germline V gene, CDR1 is WSHSY and CDR2 is SAAADI. This CDR3 region has 13 residues. With V trimmed by 7 bases and J by 1 base, 3 bases remained unmatched. CDR3 nucleotide sequence: TGCGCCAGCACTGGACTAGTCCAAGAGACCCAGTACTTC. It codes for CASTGLVQETQYF.

Details on this clonotype: A much larger clone sits a single nucleotide away, making a read error possible. The chain joins TRBV13 to TRBJ2-7, with TRBD2 matching 8 bases. V lost 3 bases to trimming and J lost 6 bases; unmatched junction nucleotides: 22. The CDR3 runs 19 residues. Germline CDR1 reads PRHDT; CDR2 reads FYEKMQ (reference sequence). The CDR3 loop is CASSLVVAVLSGRSSEQYF. CDR3 coding DNA: TGTGCCAGCAGCTTGGTAGTAGCGGTGCTCAGCGGGAGAAGCAGCGAGCAGTACTTC. Full variable domain (remainder filled in from reference TRBV13 and TRBJ2-7): AAGVIQSPRHLIKEKRETATLKCYPIPRHDTVYWYQQGPGQDPQFLISFYEKMQSDKGSIPDRFSAQQFSDYHSELNMSSLELGDSALYFCASSLVVAVLSGRSSEQYFGPGTRLTVT.

In its sample, this clonotype was seen many times. This chain links TRBV2 with TRBJ2-3, with D perhaps matching TRBD1 (8 bases). Germline lookup yields CDR1 SNHLY and CDR2 FYNNEI. V was trimmed by 7 bases and J by 4 bases, leaving 15 bases between them. The CDR3 consists of 14 residues. The CDR3 here is CASKPQGGADTQYF. DNA for the CDR3: TGTGCCAGCAAGCCACAGGGGGGGGCAGATACGCAGTATTTT.

Worth noting for this clonotype: A much larger clone sits a single nucleotide away, making a read error possible. The V call is TRBV13, the J call TRBJ2-1; D is perhaps TRBD2 (6 bases). This CDR3 is 13 amino acids long. Germline values: CDR1 PRHDT, CDR2 FYEKMQ (reference sequence). The CDR3 region is CTSSSTSFNEQFF. CDR3 nucleotide sequence: TGTACCAGCAGCTCGACTAGTTTCAATGAGCAGTTCTTC.

The rearrangement uses TRBV30 and TRBJ1-4, with a weak D call TRBD1 (6 bases). The CDR3 spans 15 residues. Trimming took off 5 bases at V and 3 bases at J, with 16 bases between the two ends. The V gene's germline CDR1 is GTSNPN and CDR2 SVGIG (reference sequence). This chain's CDR3 is CAWCRGGRANEKLFF. CDR3 bases: TGTGCCTGGTGTCGCGGGGGCCGGGCTAATGAAAAACTGTTTTTT. The entire variable domain, with the rest obtained from reference TRBV30 and TRBJ1-4, is as follows: SQTIHQWPATLVQPVGSPLSLECTVEGTSNPNLYWYRQAAGRGLQLLFYSVGIGQISSEVPQNLSASRPQDRQFILSSKKLLLSDSGFYLCAWCRGGRANEKLFFGSGTQLSVL.

The CDR3 coding sequence is TGTGCCAGCAGCTCCAACCGGGACAGGAATTCACCCCTCCACTTT. This sequence encodes CASSSNRDRNSPLHF. The chain combines TRBV5-8 with TRBJ1-6; the match to TRBD1 covers 8 bases. The germline gives CDR1 SGHTS, CDR2 YDEGEE. Losses at the gene ends were 3 bases for V and 7 bases for J; bases not matched to a gene: 6. This CDR3 contains 15 residues.

This clonotype turned up a few times. J is TRBJ2-1 and V is TRBV3-1; 8 nucleotides align to TRBD1. CDR1 and CDR2 (germline): LGHDT, YNNKEL (reference sequence). The ends lost 0 bases at V and 4 bases at J; junction bases unmatched: 5. This CDR3 has 16 residues. The chain's CDR3 is CASSQDRRTGYNEQFF. In DNA, the CDR3 is TGTGCCAGCAGCCAAGATCGCAGGACAGGGTACAATGAGCAGTTCTTC.

The CDR3 region is CATSGAGGADTQYF. CDR3 DNA sequence: TGTGCCACCAGTGGGGCAGGGGGCGCAGATACGCAGTATTTT. The chain joins TRBV24-1 to TRBJ2-3; 8 bases match TRBD1. This CDR3 spans 14 amino acids. Germline CDR1 reads KGHDR; CDR2 reads SFDVKD. Unmatched junction bases numbered 4, after V lost 5 bases and J lost 4 bases.

About this clonotype: One base away lies a much larger clone, so this may be a sequencing read error. The CDR3 sequence: CASTLGSDEAFF. The CDR3 DNA follows: TGTGCCAGCACCCTAGGGTCGGATGAAGCTTTCTTT. J is TRBJ1-1 and V is TRBV6-1; D is uncertain. The V end was cut by 7 bases, the J end by 7 bases, with 13 bases between. Germline lookup yields CDR1 MNHNS and CDR2 SASEGT. CDR3 length: 12 amino acids.